This T cell receptor (beta chain) was documented in a study of Graves' ophthalmopathy and Graves' hyperthyroidism. General study points: Appearing in blood as well were most expanded thyroid clonotypes above 0.001 frequency.

With 4 bases removed from V and 1 base from J, the gap between germline ends came to 4 bases. CDR1 is ENHRY, CDR2 SYGVKD, per germline. The CDR3 runs 13 residues. Amplified material comprised TCR beta CDR3 regions derived from RNA transcripts. In the first round, RT-PCR was carried out with HTBI primers, and a multiplex PCR formed the second round. From the multiplex PCR reads, TCRdb called clonotypes with MiXCR, one entry per CDR3 protein. The top ten clones hold less than 55% of a sample with almost 750,000 distinct CDR3 sequences, around 40% of them seen once. With regard to this clonotype: Its specificity is unknown.

In this cohort, patients with other autoimmune diseases, uncontrolled infections, pregnancy or lactation were excluded. Patients were diagnosed from clinical symptoms, serum thyroxine, TRAb, thyroid ultrasound and orbital computed tomography. This TCR derives from an adult man with Graves' ophthalmopathy. The specimen was peripheral blood. The chain employs TRBV10-3 and TRBJ2-2; the D is unclear. CDR3 residues: CAISVGNTGELFF. The CDR3 nucleotides read TGTGCCATCAGTGTAGGGAACACCGGGGAGCTGTTTTTT.